The 6 T cell receptor beta chains presented below share a single source sample, sequenced in a study of vaccination and CD4 T cells after COVID-19. No antigen has been identified for these receptors. Sequencing of the DNA from cultured CD4+ T cells was carried out with the Oncomine TCR Beta short-read assay. TCRdb reprocessed the PCR reads with MiXCR, giving one entry per CDR3 protein. The repertoire has tens of thousands of distinct CDR3 sequences, 58% of them found once; the top ten carry approximately 3%. Treatment: approximately 11-day PBMC culture with coronavirus spike peptide pools or control peptides (ViraFEST assay). The material sequenced was CD4+ T cells from blood, cultured in vitro. The receptors here all came from a human donor who had recovered from COVID-19.

This chain joins TRBV27 and TRBJ2-7, with D possibly TRBD1 on 6 matching bases. Germline V lookup: CDR1 MNHEY, CDR2 SMNVEV (reference sequence). CDR3 length: 17 amino acids. The V gene lost 5 bases and the J gene lost 6 bases, with 26 bases spanning the gap. The CDR3 loop is CASSPRLLQGFSSEQYF. In DNA, the CDR3 is TGTGCCAGCAGTCCCCGCCTCCTACAGGGCTTTTCAAGCGAGCAGTACTTC.

The V call is TRBV11-3, the J call TRBJ2-7; possibly TRBD1 for D (6 bases). The ends were cut back, 7 bases at V and 0 bases at J, with 10 bases in the middle. The CDR3 contains 13 residues. Germline values: CDR1 SGHNT, CDR2 YENEEA. CDR3 protein: CASNRGNSYEQYF. DNA of the CDR3: TGTGCCAGCAATAGGGGGAACTCCTACGAGCAGTACTTC.

This rearrangement joins TRBV6-2 or TRBV6-3 to TRBJ1-1; D is unresolved. Per the germline V gene, CDR1 is MNHEY and CDR2 is SVGEGT. CDR3 size: 13 residues. V lost 5 bases, J lost 3 bases, and 10 bases lay in between. As DNA, the CDR3 is TGTGCCAGCAGTCCTGATTCATACACTGAAGCTTTCTTT. Its protein is CASSPDSYTEAFF.

This clonotype was seen a handful of times. V usage is TRBV7-3 and J usage is TRBJ1-4; the D is unclear. CDR3 size: 13 residues. Germline values: CDR1 SGHTA, CDR2 FQGTGA. Trimming cost V 0 bases and J 3 bases, with 2 bases left between them. The CDR3 DNA reads as TGTGCCAGCAGCTTAACGGCTAATGAAAAACTGTTTTTT. Residues: CASSLTANEKLFF.

The V call is TRBV6-2 or TRBV6-3, the J call TRBJ1-6, with D maybe TRBD1 (6 bases). The CDR3 runs 16 residues. Trimming took off 4 bases at V and 10 bases at J, with 20 bases between the two ends. CDR1 MNHEY and CDR2 SVGEGT come from the germline V gene. CDR3 bases: TGTGCCAGCAGTTCCGGGACAAAGAACAGACACTCACCCCTCCACTTT. This codes for CASSSGTKNRHSPLHF.

This clonotype appeared a few times. V gene TRBV20-1 combines with J gene TRBJ2-3, with 11 bases matching TRBD2. The trim removed 4 bases at V and 1 base at J, leaving 1 base unmatched. CDR1 and CDR2 from the germline V gene are DFQATT and SNEGSKA (reference sequence). The CDR3 is made up of 14 amino acids. CDR3 protein: CSAKGLAGTDTQYF. The CDR3 bases are TGCAGTGCTAAGGGACTAGCGGGCACAGATACGCAGTATTTT.